Presented here are 24 T cell receptor beta chains from one specimen sequenced in a study of T cell responses to AZD1222 COVID-19 vaccine (TCRdb year 2021). The library was prepared using the immunoSEQ multiplex PCR assay. TCRdb mirrors the immuneACCESS table, restricted to in-frame sequences. Some clones are absent from its copies; in checked studies, under half trace to an unresolved V gene, and the reason for the others is unknown. The sample yields 150,000 or so clones; around nine tenths were counted once. The ten largest account for under 20% of the sample. In light of the paper, this sample's time point label describes: baseline before first vaccination. The sample here was peripheral blood, taken on day 0 of AZD1222 vaccination. The receptor set was obtained from an adult in good health.

V is TRBV9 and J is TRBJ1-2; 7 bases are a match to TRBD1. The CDR3 has 16 residues. J gave up 1 base and V 3 bases, and 9 bases lay outside the gene matches. Looked up from germline, CDR1 is SGDLS and CDR2 is YYNGEE. The CDR3 region has the DNA TGTGCCAGCAGCGCCCATCAGGGGGGCCTTAACTATGGCTACACCTTC. Its translation: CASSAHQGGLNYGYTF.

The chain combines TRBV10-3 with TRBJ2-5, with a weak D call TRBD1 (6 bases). Trimming removed 6 bases at V and 1 base at J, with 6 bases between. The CDR3 covers 12 residues. CDR1 is ENHRY and CDR2 is SYGVKD in the germline V gene. The CDR3 protein is CAIRDSQETQYF. CDR3 bases: TGTGCCATCAGGGACAGCCAAGAGACCCAGTACTTC.

This clone is a singleton in its sample. V usage is TRBV5-1 and J usage is TRBJ1-5; possibly TRBD1 for D (5 bases). The V and J ends lost 1 base and 5 bases respectively, with 13 bases between them. CDR3 length: 15 amino acids. Germline V CDR1 and CDR2: SGHRS, YFSETQ. The DNA of the CDR3 is TGCGCCAGCAGCTTGACAGGTGGGGGATATCAGCCCCAGCATTTT. Encoded protein: CASSLTGGGYQPQHF.

The chain couples TRBV5-4 to TRBJ2-7; 9 nucleotides line up with TRBD2. The CDR3 is made up of 15 amino acids. Per the germline V gene, CDR1 is SGHNT and CDR2 is YYREEE (reference sequence). Losses at the gene ends were 2 bases for V and 7 bases for J; bases not matched to a gene: 10. CDR3: CASSFAIAGAEEQYF. DNA for the CDR3: TGTGCCAGCAGCTTCGCGATAGCGGGAGCGGAGGAGCAGTACTTC. Supplemented by reference TRBV5-4 and TRBJ2-7, the full variable domain reads ETGVTQSPTHLIKTRGQQVTLRCSSQSGHNTVSWYQQALGQGPQFIFQYYREEENGRGNFPPRFSGLQFPNYSSELNVNALELDDSALYLCASSFAIAGAEEQYFGPGTRLTVT.

V usage is TRBV28 and J usage is TRBJ1-2; TRBD1 matches 8 bases. V lost 5 bases, J lost 3 bases, and 5 bases stayed unmatched. The germline V gene encodes CDR1 MDHEN and CDR2 SYDVKM. This CDR3 contains 14 residues. CDR3 sequence: CASSPTGADYGYTF. CDR3 in DNA: TGTGCCAGCAGTCCGACAGGGGCCGACTATGGCTACACCTTC.

The chain is built from TRBV4-1 and TRBJ2-5; 7 bases are a match to TRBD1. CDR1 is MGHRA, CDR2 YSYEKL, per germline. This CDR3 contains 17 residues. Trimming cost V 0 bases and J 5 bases; bases outside gene matches: 12. DNA of the CDR3: TGCGCCAGCAGCCAAGACGAGAGACAGGGAGTAGGCGAGACCCAGTACTTC. The encoded protein is CASSQDERQGVGETQYF.

This chain joins TRBV5-8 and TRBJ1-3; tentatively, D is TRBD1 (6 bases). Looked up from germline, CDR1 is SGHTS and CDR2 is YDEGEE. The CDR3 covers 14 residues. The CDR3 DNA sequence: TGTGCTCGAGAAGGGGGTGTTAGTGGAAACACCATATATTTT. Residues: CAREGGVSGNTIYF.

Here the CDR3 reads CASSRDSNYGYTF. CDR3 DNA sequence: TGCGCCAGCAGCCGGGACAGCAACTATGGCTACACCTTC. The chain carries TRBV10-1 and TRBJ1-2; the match to TRBD1 covers 7 bases. This CDR3 comprises 13 residues. Germline V gene sequence: CDR1 WNHNN, CDR2 SYGVQD (reference sequence). V lost 6 bases to trimming and J lost 2 bases; unmatched junction nucleotides: 3.

The V gene is TRBV11-2, the J gene TRBJ2-1, with a possible D match to TRBD1 (6 bases). The germline V gene encodes CDR1 SGHAT and CDR2 FQNNGV. The CDR3 contains 12 residues. V was pared by 5 bases and J by 6 bases, with 8 bases between. The CDR3 reads CASSQGFNEQFF. CDR3 nucleotide sequence: TGTGCCAGCAGCCAGGGGTTCAATGAGCAGTTCTTC.

The chain joins TRBV11-3 to TRBJ1-3; the D gene is possibly TRBD1 (5 bases). This CDR3 comprises 15 residues. V lost 4 bases and J lost 0, with 10 bases in between. Germline V gene data show CDR1 as SGHNT and CDR2 as YENEEA. CDR3 nucleotide sequence: TGTGCCAGCAGCTATCCTACAGGCTCTGGAAACACCATATATTTT. Translating gives CASSYPTGSGNTIYF.

The V and J genes are TRBV5-5 and TRBJ2-7, with D perhaps TRBD1 or TRBD2 (5 bases each). Germline V gives CDR1 SGHKS, CDR2 YYEKEE (reference sequence). V was clipped by 4 bases and J by 2 bases, with 7 bases between them. CDR3 size: 12 residues. The CDR3 DNA is TGTGCCAGCAGCATGGGGGCCTACGAGCAGTACTTC. Translated: CASSMGAYEQYF.

The chain uses TRBV5-1 and TRBJ2-5; D perhaps matches TRBD2 (5 bases). The V and J ends lost 0 bases and 5 bases respectively, with 17 bases between them. The germline V gene has CDR1 SGHRS and CDR2 YFSETQ. This CDR3 is 16 amino acids long. The CDR3 coding sequence is TGCGCCAGCAGCTTGGTCTCTGCGGTCCCGGGGGAGACCCAGTACTTC. Protein product: CASSLVSAVPGETQYF.

The table lists this clone with a few counts. This CDR3 reads CASSQDGMNTEAFF. In nucleotides, the CDR3 is TGTGCCAGCAGCCAAGACGGTATGAACACTGAAGCTTTCTTT. This chain joins TRBV3-1 (or the pseudogene TRBV3-2) and TRBJ1-1; the D is unclear. The CDR3 consists of 14 residues. Germline assignment: CDR1 LGHDT and CDR2 YNNKEL (reference sequence). Between the trimmed V and J ends, which lost 0 bases and 0 bases, there was a span of 5 bases.

This chain links TRBV6-2 or TRBV6-3 with TRBJ2-1; TRBD2 matches at 9 bases. The V gene end was trimmed by 0 bases and the J gene end by 4 bases; junction bases not matched to a gene: 7. Germline CDR1 and CDR2: MNHEY and SVGEGT. The CDR3 is 17 residues long. The CDR3 DNA follows: TGTGCCAGCAGTTACTCGGGTCCTAGCGGGGTGTACAATGAGCAGTTCTTC. It translates to CASSYSGPSGVYNEQFF.

The chain employs TRBV27 and TRBJ2-7; D not certain. Trimming removed 8 bases at V and 2 bases at J, with 10 bases between. The V gene's germline CDR1 is MNHEY and CDR2 SMNVEV (reference sequence). CDR3 length equals 12 residues. This CDR3 is CASSRGTYEQYF. CDR3 bases: TGTGCCAGCTCTAGAGGTACCTACGAGCAGTACTTC.

This clone was found once. The chain combines TRBV5-1 with TRBJ2-2; 10 bases agree with TRBD1. The CDR3 covers 15 residues. From germline, CDR1 is SGHRS and CDR2 YFSETQ. V gave up 7 bases and J gave up 2 bases; unmatched junction bases: 5. The CDR3 bases are TGCGCCAGCGCCTGGGACAGGGGAAACACCGGGGAGCTGTTTTTT. Translated: CASAWDRGNTGELFF. The full variable domain, in which reference TRBV5-1 and TRBJ2-2 provide the parts outside the CDR3, is KAGVTQTPRYLIKTRGQQVTLSCSPISGHRSVSWYQQTPGQGLQFLFEYFSETQRNKGNFPGRFSGRQFSNSRSEMNVSTLELGDSALYLCASAWDRGNTGELFFGEGSRLTVL.

The V and J genes are TRBV7-9 and TRBJ1-3; D perhaps matches TRBD1 (5 bases). CDR3 length: 15 amino acids. Germline lookup yields CDR1 SEHNR and CDR2 FQNEAQ (reference sequence). Trimming stripped 1 base from V and 4 bases from J, with 11 bases between. The CDR3 reads CASSLGGVVGNTIYF. In DNA, the CDR3 is TGTGCCAGCAGCTTAGGAGGGGTGGTCGGAAACACCATATATTTT.

The chain has TRBV19 and TRBJ2-1; D perhaps matches TRBD2 (6 bases). Germline V gene data show CDR1 as LNHDA and CDR2 as SQIVND (reference sequence). V was cut by 4 bases and J by 2 bases, with 18 bases left in between. This CDR3 has 17 amino acids. CDR3 region: CASSTSPGTWTYNEQFF. The CDR3 coding sequence is TGTGCCAGTAGTACAAGTCCCGGGACTTGGACCTACAATGAGCAGTTCTTC.

The chain has TRBV20-1 and TRBJ2-1; D ambiguous. Between the trimmed V and J ends, which lost 6 bases and 9 bases, there was a span of 12 bases. The germline CDR1 and CDR2 sequences are DFQATT and SNEGSKA (reference sequence). The CDR3 sequence is 11 residues long. Written as DNA, the CDR3 is TGCAGTGCCCCCACCCGAAGTGAGCAGTTCTTC. Translation: CSAPTRSEQFF.

The rearrangement uses TRBV29-1 and TRBJ1-5; no reliable D call. Germline V lookup: CDR1 SQVTM, CDR2 ANQGSEA. This CDR3 region has 14 residues. V dropped 5 bases and J dropped 0 bases, with 11 bases sitting between them. The CDR3 sequence: CSVRKGGSNQPQHF. CDR3 DNA sequence: TGCAGCGTTCGTAAGGGCGGTAGCAATCAGCCCCAGCATTTT.

The chain links TRBV19 to TRBJ1-5, with 10 bases lining up with TRBD1. Looked up from germline, CDR1 is LNHDA and CDR2 is SQIVND (reference sequence). The V gene end was trimmed by 5 bases and the J gene end by 7 bases; junction bases not matched to a gene: 8. The CDR3 runs to 15 residues. The CDR3 is CASSDTGTGVQPQHF. CDR3 bases: TGTGCCAGTAGTGACACCGGGACAGGGGTCCAGCCCCAGCATTTT.

This sequence joins TRBV7-3 and TRBJ2-7; 8 nucleotides agree with TRBD1. CDR1 and CDR2 (germline): SGHTA, FQGTGA. The CDR3 covers 14 residues. V trimming: 5 bases; J trimming: 6 bases; junction bases outside the gene matches: 9. The DNA for the CDR3 is TGTGCCAGCAGCGCCGGACAGGGAAGGAGCGAGCAGTACTTC. Translating gives CASSAGQGRSEQYF.

V usage is TRBV27 and J usage is TRBJ2-7, with 8 bases that match TRBD1. J lost 5 bases, V lost 3 bases, and 12 bases had no gene match. This CDR3 contains 16 residues. Germline V lookup: CDR1 MNHEY, CDR2 SMNVEV (reference sequence). CDR3 loop: CASSLVLGTGKNEQYF. Here the CDR3 DNA reads TGTGCCAGCAGTTTGGTCCTCGGGACAGGAAAAAACGAGCAGTACTTC.

This clone was recorded once. The chain is built from TRBV6-5 and TRBJ2-7, with D possibly TRBD2 on 6 matching bases. This CDR3 is 12 amino acids long. CDR1 MNHEY and CDR2 SVGAGI come from the germline V gene. Trimming pared 1 base from V and 6 bases from J, leaving 7 bases between. CDR3 amino acids: CASSYLGGEQYF. In DNA form, the CDR3 reads TGTGCCAGCAGTTACTTGGGAGGCGAGCAGTACTTC.